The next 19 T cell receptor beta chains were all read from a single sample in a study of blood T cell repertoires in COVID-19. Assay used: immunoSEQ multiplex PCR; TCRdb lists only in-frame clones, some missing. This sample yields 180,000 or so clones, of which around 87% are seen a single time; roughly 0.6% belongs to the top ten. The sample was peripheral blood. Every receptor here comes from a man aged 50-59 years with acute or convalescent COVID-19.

This chain's CDR3 is CASSTRGQLSTDTQYF. The CDR3 bases are TGTGCCAGTAGTACCCGGGGACAGCTAAGTACAGATACGCAGTATTTT. The V call is TRBV19, the J call TRBJ2-3, with 7 nucleotides matching TRBD1. There are 16 residues in the CDR3. The germline V gene has CDR1 LNHDA and CDR2 SQIVND (reference sequence). After removal of 4 bases from V and 3 bases from J, the junction contained 10 bases not matched to a gene.

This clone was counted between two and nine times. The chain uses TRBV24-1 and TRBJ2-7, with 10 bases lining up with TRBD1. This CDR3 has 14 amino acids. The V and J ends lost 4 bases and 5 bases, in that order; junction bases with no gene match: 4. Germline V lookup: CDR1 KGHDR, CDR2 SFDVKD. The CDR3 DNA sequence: TGTGCCACCAGTGACCACGGACAGGGGGACGAGCAGTACTTC. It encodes CATSDHGQGDEQYF.

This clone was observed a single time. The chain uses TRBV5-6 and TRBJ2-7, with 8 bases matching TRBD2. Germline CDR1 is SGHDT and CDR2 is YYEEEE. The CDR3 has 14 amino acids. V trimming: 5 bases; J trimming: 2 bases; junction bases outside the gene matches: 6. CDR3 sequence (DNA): TGTGCCAGCAGGGTAGCGGGGACTCCCTACGAGCAGTACGTC. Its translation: CASRVAGTPYEQYV.

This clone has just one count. CDR3 residues: CASSQDDSGRANEQFF. The CDR3, as DNA: TGTGCCAGCAGCCAAGATGATAGCGGGAGAGCCAATGAGCAGTTCTTC. The chain uses TRBV4-2 and TRBJ2-1; 9 bases line up with TRBD2. V was clipped by 0 bases and J by 6 bases; unmatched bases: 6. The CDR3 loop spans 16 amino acids. CDR1 and CDR2 (germline): LGHNA, YNFKEQ.

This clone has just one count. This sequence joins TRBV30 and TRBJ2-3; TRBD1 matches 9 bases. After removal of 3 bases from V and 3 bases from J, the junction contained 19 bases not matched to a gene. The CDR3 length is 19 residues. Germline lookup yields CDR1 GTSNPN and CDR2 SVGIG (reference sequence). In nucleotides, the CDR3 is TGTGCCTGGAGAGGGGGGAGGGTACCCGGGACAGGGCGTACAGATACGCAGTATTTT. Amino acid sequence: CAWRGGRVPGTGRTDTQYF.

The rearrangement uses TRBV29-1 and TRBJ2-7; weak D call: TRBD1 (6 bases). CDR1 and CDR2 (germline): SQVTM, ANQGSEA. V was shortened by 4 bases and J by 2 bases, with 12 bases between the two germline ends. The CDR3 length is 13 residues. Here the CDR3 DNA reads TGCAGCGTTGGGACAGAGGGGGCCTACGAGCAGTACTTC. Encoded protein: CSVGTEGAYEQYF.

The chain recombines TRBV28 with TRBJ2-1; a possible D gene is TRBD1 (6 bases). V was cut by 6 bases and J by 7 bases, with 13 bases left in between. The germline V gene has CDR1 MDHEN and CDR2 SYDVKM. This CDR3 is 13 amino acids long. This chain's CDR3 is CASRQTGLNEQFF. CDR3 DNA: TGTGCCAGCAGGCAAACAGGGCTGAATGAGCAGTTCTTC.

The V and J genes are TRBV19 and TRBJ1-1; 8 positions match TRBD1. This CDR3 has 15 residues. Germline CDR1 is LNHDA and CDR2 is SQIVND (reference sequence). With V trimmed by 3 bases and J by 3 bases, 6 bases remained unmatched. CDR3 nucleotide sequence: TGTGCCAGTAGTATCCAGGGGGCTTCGGACACTGAAGCTTTCTTT. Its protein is CASSIQGASDTEAFF.

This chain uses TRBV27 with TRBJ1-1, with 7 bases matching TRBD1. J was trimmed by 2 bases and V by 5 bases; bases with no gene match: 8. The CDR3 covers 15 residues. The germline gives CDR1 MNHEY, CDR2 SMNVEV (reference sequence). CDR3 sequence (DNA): TGTGCCAGCAGTGCCCGACAGGGAACCAACACTGAAGCTTTCTTT. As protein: CASSARQGTNTEAFF.

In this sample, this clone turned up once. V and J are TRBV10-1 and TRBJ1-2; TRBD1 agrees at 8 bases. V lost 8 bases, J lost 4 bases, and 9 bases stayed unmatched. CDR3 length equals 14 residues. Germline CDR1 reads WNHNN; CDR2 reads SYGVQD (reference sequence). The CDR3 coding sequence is TGCGCCAGCGCAAGACAGGGGCTGCGCTATGGCTACACCTTC. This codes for CASARQGLRYGYTF.

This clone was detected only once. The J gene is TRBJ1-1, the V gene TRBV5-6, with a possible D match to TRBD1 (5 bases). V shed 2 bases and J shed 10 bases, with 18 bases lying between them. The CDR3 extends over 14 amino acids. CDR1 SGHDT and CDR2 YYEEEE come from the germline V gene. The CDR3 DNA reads TGTGCCAGCAGCTTCTGGGGGGTGGCTCATGTAGCTTTCTTT. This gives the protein CASSFWGVAHVAFF.

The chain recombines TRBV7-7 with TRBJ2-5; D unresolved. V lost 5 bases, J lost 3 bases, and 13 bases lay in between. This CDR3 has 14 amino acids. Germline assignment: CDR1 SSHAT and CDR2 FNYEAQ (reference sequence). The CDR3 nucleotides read TGTGCCAGCAGCATCCTGGCTAGAGAAGAGACCCAGTACTTC. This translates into CASSILAREETQYF.

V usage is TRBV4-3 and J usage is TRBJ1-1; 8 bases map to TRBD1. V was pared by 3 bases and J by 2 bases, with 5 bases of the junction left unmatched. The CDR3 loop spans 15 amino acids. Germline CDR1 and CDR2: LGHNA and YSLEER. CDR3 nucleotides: TGCGCCAGCAGCCATACCGGGACAGGTAACACTGAAGCTTTCTTT. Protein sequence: CASSHTGTGNTEAFF.

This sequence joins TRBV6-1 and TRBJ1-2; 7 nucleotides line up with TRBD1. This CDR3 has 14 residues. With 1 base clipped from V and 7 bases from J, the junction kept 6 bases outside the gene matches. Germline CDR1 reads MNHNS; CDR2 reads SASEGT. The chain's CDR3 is CASSEVRRQGGYTF. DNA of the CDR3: TGTGCCAGCAGTGAAGTAAGGAGACAGGGTGGCTACACCTTC.

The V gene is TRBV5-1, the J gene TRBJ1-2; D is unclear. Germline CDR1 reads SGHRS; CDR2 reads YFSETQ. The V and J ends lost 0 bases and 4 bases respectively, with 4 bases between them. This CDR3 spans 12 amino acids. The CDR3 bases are TGCGCCAGCAGCTTGGACGGCTATGGCTACACCTTC. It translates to CASSLDGYGYTF.

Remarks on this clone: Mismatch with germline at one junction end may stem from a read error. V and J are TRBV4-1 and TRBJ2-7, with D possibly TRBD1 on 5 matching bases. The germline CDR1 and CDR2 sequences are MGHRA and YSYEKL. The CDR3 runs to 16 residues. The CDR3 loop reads CANSPDPDRIKYEQYF. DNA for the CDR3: TGCGCCAACAGCCCCGATCCAGACAGAATCAAATACGAGCAGTACTTC.

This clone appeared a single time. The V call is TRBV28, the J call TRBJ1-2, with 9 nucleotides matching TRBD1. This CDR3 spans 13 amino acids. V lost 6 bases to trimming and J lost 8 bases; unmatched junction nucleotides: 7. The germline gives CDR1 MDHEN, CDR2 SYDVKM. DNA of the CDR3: TGTGCCAGCAGCGAACGGGACAGGGACGGCTACACCTTC. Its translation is CASSERDRDGYTF.

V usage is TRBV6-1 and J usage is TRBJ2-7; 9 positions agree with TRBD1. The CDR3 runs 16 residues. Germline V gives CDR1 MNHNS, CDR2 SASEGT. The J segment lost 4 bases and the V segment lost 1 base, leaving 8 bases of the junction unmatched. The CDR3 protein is CASSEGWDRASYEQYV. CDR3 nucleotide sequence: TGTGCCAGCAGTGAAGGGTGGGACAGGGCCAGTTACGAGCAGTACGTC.

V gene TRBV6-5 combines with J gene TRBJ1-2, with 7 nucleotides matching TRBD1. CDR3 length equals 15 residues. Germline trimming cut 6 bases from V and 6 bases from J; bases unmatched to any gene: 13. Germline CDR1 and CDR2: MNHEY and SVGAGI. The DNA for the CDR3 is TGTGCCAGCAGCACAGCTGACAGGGAATGGGATGGCTACACCTTC. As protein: CASSTADREWDGYTF.